These T cell receptor beta chains were read from a single sample in a study of control samples from healthy donors and cancer patients. Generated by immunoSEQ multiplex PCR, the TCRdb table keeps only in-frame clones and is missing some. Here the sample spans approximately 150,000 clones, over 90% being singletons. Specimen: blood. These receptors were taken from a woman aged 25 to 39 in good health. Each CDR3 is given with its conserved first and last residue. D genes are given only for firm matches. Clone size is shown for a subset of rows, as once, few, many or a class of expanded clone.

j_call | v_call | d_call | clone_size | cdr3_aa | cdr3_nt
TRBJ2-1 | TRBV18 | TRBD1 | - | CASSKGTARYNEQFF | TGTGCCAGCTCAAAGGGGACAGCCCGATACAATGAGCAGTTCTTC
TRBJ2-5 | TRBV5-1 | - | - | CASSLDRAETQYF | TGCGCCAGCAGCTTGGACAGGGCAGAGACCCAGTACTTC
TRBJ1-5 | TRBV2 | - | - | CASRPLGGNHQPQHF | TGTGCCAGCAGGCCCTTAGGGGGGAATCATCAGCCCCAGCATTTT
TRBJ1-6 | TRBV27 | - | - | CASSPRVYNSPLHF | TGTGCCAGCAGCCCTCGGGTCTATAATTCACCCCTCCACTTT
TRBJ1-2 | TRBV5-1 | - | once | CASSLANYGYTF | TGCGCCAGCAGCTTGGCTAACTATGGCTACACCTTC
TRBJ2-7 | TRBV10-3 | - | - | CAVLNGVSYEQYF | TGTGCCGTCCTAAACGGGGTTTCCTACGAGCAGTACTTC
TRBJ1-6 | TRBV11-2 | - | - | CASGGSTNSPLHF | TGTGCCAGCGGAGGGTCTACTAATTCACCCCTCCACTTT
TRBJ2-3 | TRBV5-1 | - | few | CASSFTDTQYF | TGCGCCAGCAGCTTCACAGATACGCAGTATTTT
TRBJ1-3 | TRBV6-5 | - | once | CASIPVGSGNTIYF | TGTGCCAGCATCCCGGTCGGCTCTGGAAACACCATATATTTT
TRBJ2-6 | TRBV6-6 | TRBD2 | - | CASSLAGVGSGANVLTF | TGTGCCAGCAGTCTAGCGGGGGTTGGCTCTGGGGCCAACGTCCTGACTTTC
TRBJ2-1 | TRBV28 | - | - | CASSLYRDGSYNEQFF | TGTGCCAGCAGTCTCTACCGGGACGGCTCCTACAATGAGCAGTTCTTC
TRBJ1-4 | TRBV7-9 | - | - | CASSLEAAHNEKLFF | TGTGCCAGCAGCTTAGAGGCAGCCCATAATGAAAAACTGTTTTTT
TRBJ1-1 | TRBV5-1 | - | - | CASSRGRGQPNTEAFF | TGCGCCAGCAGCCGGGGTCGGGGACAACCGAACACTGAAGCTTTCTTT
TRBJ1-4 | TRBV7-9 | TRBD1 | - | CASSLTGGHEKLFF | TGTGCCAGCAGCCTCACAGGGGGGCATGAAAAACTGTTTTTT
TRBJ1-1 | TRBV2 | - | few | CASRDNLNTEAFF | TGTGCCAGCAGGGACAACCTGAACACTGAAGCTTTCTTT
TRBJ1-3 | TRBV2 | - | - | CASKASGNTIYF | TGTGCCAGCAAAGCCTCTGGAAACACCATATATTTT
TRBJ2-1 | TRBV3-1/TRBV3-2 | - | - | CASSAGTLGNNEQFF | TGTGCCAGCAGCGCCGGGACCCTGGGGAACAATGAGCAGTTCTTC
TRBJ2-2 | TRBV9 | TRBD2 | - | CASSVGLAGNTGELFF | TGTGCCAGCAGCGTAGGACTAGCGGGGAACACCGGGGAGCTGTTTTTT
TRBJ2-4 | TRBV2 | - | - | CASSGLQLAKNIQYF | TGTGCCAGCAGTGGGTTACAGTTAGCCAAAAACATTCAGTACTTC
TRBJ1-6 | TRBV4-1 | TRBD1 | once | CASSLTGDANSPLHF | TGCGCCAGCAGCCTGACAGGGGATGCTAATTCACCCCTCCACTTT
TRBJ1-6 | TRBV28 | TRBD1 | - | CASRTRDRDLPLHF | TGTGCCAGCAGAACCCGGGACAGGGATTTACCCCTCCACTTT
TRBJ2-2 | TRBV10-2 | TRBD1 | once | CASSDFGQGTAGELFF | TGCGCCAGCAGTGATTTTGGACAGGGCACAGCCGGGGAGCTGTTTTTT
TRBJ2-3 | TRBV21-1 | - | - | CASRCTGYDSQATDTQYF | TGTGCCAGCAGATGTACAGGGTACGATAGCCAGGCCACAGATACGCAGTATTTT
TRBJ2-5 | TRBV6-5 | - | - | CASRPRGHLQETQYF | TGTGCCAGCAGGCCCCGGGGACACCTTCAAGAGACCCAGTACTTC
TRBJ2-7 | TRBV5-1 | - | - | CASSLIAASSYEQYF | TGCGCCAGCAGCTTGATAGCGGCAAGCTCCTACGAGCAGTACTTC
TRBJ1-4 | TRBV28 | - | - | CASSFVAATNEKLFF | TGTGCCAGCAGTTTCGTAGCGGCAACTAATGAAAAACTGTTTTTT
TRBJ2-1 | TRBV5-1 | - | - | CASSSTVAGEQFF | TGCGCCAGCAGCTCGACTGTGGCGGGTGAGCAGTTCTTC
TRBJ1-1 | TRBV5-6 | - | - | CASSLRGTGVFKAFF | TGTGCCAGCAGCTTGAGGGGCACAGGTGTGTTCAAGGCTTTCTTT
TRBJ1-2 | TRBV29-1 | - | - | CSVDAVTPDGYTF | TGCAGCGTTGATGCGGTAACGCCAGATGGCTACACCTTC
TRBJ2-1 | TRBV28 | TRBD2 | once | CASSSGTSGGYNEQFF | TGTGCCAGCAGTTCCGGGACTAGCGGGGGCTACAATGAGCAGTTCTTC
TRBJ1-1 | TRBV6-6 | - | once | CASSYDLREMNTEAFF | TGTGCCAGCAGTTACGATTTGCGAGAAATGAACACTGAAGCTTTCTTT
TRBJ2-2 | TRBV5-1 | - | once | CASSLALRQADTGELFF | TGCGCCAGCAGCTTGGCCCTCCGACAGGCGGACACCGGGGAGCTGTTTTTT
TRBJ1-5 | TRBV30 | TRBD1 | - | CAWSGSGGQGNQPQHF | TGTGCCTGGAGTGGGTCGGGGGGACAGGGCAATCAGCCCCAGCATTTT
TRBJ1-1 | TRBV12-5 | - | - | CASGLGGRTEAFF | TGTGCTAGTGGTTTGGGGGGGAGGACTGAAGCTTTCTTT
TRBJ1-2 | TRBV5-6 | - | - | CASSLTDYGYTF | TGTGCCAGCAGCTTGACAGACTATGGCTACACCTTC
TRBJ2-2 | TRBV18 | - | - | CASSPQGTFAGELFF | TGTGCCAGCTCACCACAAGGGACGTTTGCCGGGGAGCTGTTTTTT
TRBJ1-4 | TRBV7-2 | TRBD1 | - | CASSLVTGDEKLFF | TGTGCCAGCAGCTTAGTCACAGGGGATGAAAAACTGTTTTTT
TRBJ2-1 | TRBV28 | - | - | CASSFKYEQFF | TGTGCCAGCAGTTTTAAGTATGAGCAGTTCTTC
TRBJ2-1 | TRBV6-1 | - | - | CASSEGGGQFF | TGTGCCAGCAGTGAAGGAGGGGGGCAGTTCTTC
TRBJ1-2 | TRBV30 | - | - | CAWSRSIATNYGYTF | TGTGCCTGGAGTAGGAGTATTGCGACTAACTATGGCTACACCTTC
TRBJ1-5 | TRBV4-1 | - | - | CASSQDRDQPQHF | TGCGCCAGCAGCCAAGATAGGGATCAGCCCCAGCATTTT
TRBJ2-1 | TRBV6-4 | - | few | CASSEGVGGYYNEQFF | TGTGCCAGCAGTGAAGGAGTAGGCGGTTATTACAATGAGCAGTTCTTC
TRBJ2-1 | TRBV6-1 | TRBD1 | - | CASSEQSGTGNNEQFF | TGTGCCAGCAGTGAACAATCCGGGACAGGAAACAATGAGCAGTTCTTC
TRBJ1-6 | TRBV4-2 | - | - | CASSQDEQGGSPLHF | TGTGCCAGCAGCCAAGATGAGCAGGGAGGTTCACCCCTCCACTTT
TRBJ2-3 | TRBV19 | TRBD1 | - | CASSTRQGDTQYF | TGTGCCAGTAGTACCCGACAGGGAGATACGCAGTATTTT
TRBJ2-1 | TRBV19 | TRBD2 | - | CASSLRGSSDEQFF | TGTGCCAGTAGTCTCCGCGGGAGCTCGGATGAGCAGTTCTTC
TRBJ1-6 | TRBV10-3 | TRBD1 | - | CAIRSDRGNSPLHF | TGTGCCATCAGATCGGACAGGGGAAATTCACCCCTCCACTTT
TRBJ1-5 | TRBV6-6 | - | - | CASMGGINQPQHF | TGTGCCAGCATGGGGGGAATCAATCAGCCCCAGCATTTT
TRBJ1-1 | TRBV5-1 | TRBD1 | - | CASSTGTGNTEAFF | TGCGCCAGCAGCACCGGGACAGGGAACACTGAAGCTTTCTTT
TRBJ1-1 | TRBV2 | - | - | CASSEMVGMNTEAFF | TGTGCCAGCAGTGAAATGGTGGGCATGAACACTGAAGCTTTCTTT
TRBJ1-1 | TRBV29-1 | TRBD1 | - | CSADRGLTEAFF | TGCAGCGCCGACAGGGGGCTTACTGAAGCTTTCTTT
TRBJ2-1 | TRBV7-9 | - | - | CASSLDREGNEQFF | TGTGCCAGCAGCTTAGACAGGGAGGGGAATGAGCAGTTCTTC